Included here is one T cell receptor (beta chain) sequence, with context. Trimming took 1 base from V and 7 from J, leaving 11 bases between them. The CDR3 contains 13 residues. In germline, CDR1 is SGHDT, CDR2 YYEEEE. This sample was included in a study of blood T cell repertoires in COVID-19. Data came from immunoSEQ multiplex PCR; TCRdb stores just in-frame clones and leaves some out. The profile shows fewer than 500,000 clones, 80% to 90% of them singletons. Two negative PCRs, clearance, or symptom resolution were required of recovered Cohort 3 donors. The sequence came from a man aged 30 to 39 who had recovered from COVID-19. The rearrangement uses TRBV5-6 and TRBJ2-5, with a tentative D call TRBD1 (6 bases). The specimen was PBMCs or T cells enriched from blood (not recorded which). As DNA, the CDR3 is TGTGCCAGCAGCTTGAGTGGGGGCGGGACCCAGTACTTC. Protein sequence: CASSLSGGGTQYF. Drawing the rest from reference TRBV5-6 and TRBJ2-5, the complete variable domain is DAGVTQSPTHLIKTRGQQVTLRCSPKSGHDTVSWYQQALGQGPQFIFQYYEEEERQRGNFPDRFSGHQFPNYSSELNVNALLLGDSALYLCASSLSGGGTQYFGPGTRLLVL.